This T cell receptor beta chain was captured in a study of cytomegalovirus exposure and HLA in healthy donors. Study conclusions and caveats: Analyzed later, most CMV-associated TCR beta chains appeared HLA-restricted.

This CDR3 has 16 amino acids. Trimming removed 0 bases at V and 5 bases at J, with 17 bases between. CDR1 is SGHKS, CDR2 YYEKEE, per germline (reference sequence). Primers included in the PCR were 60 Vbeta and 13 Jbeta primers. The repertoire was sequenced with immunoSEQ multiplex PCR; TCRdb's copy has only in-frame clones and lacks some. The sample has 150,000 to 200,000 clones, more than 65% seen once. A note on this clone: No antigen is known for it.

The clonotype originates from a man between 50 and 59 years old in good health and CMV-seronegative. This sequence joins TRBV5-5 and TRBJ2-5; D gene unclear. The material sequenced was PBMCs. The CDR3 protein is CASSLANGPGWETQYF. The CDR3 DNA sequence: TGTGCCAGCAGCTTGGCCAATGGGCCTGGTTGGGAGACCCAGTACTTC.